The present entry profiles one T cell receptor beta chain with its context. Study processing details: Researchers report that nucleated cell counts were estimated from reference gene primer amplification. Profiling relied on immunoSEQ multiplex PCR, and the TCRdb table lists in-frame clones only, not all of them. That table is the source of V, J and clone size, and D and trimming were worked out from the DNA. This table holds 90,000 to 120,000 clones, approximately 82% found once. V lost 0 bases and J lost 6, with 9 bases in between. Germline CDR1 reads MNHEY; CDR2 reads SVGAGI. This CDR3 has 14 residues. These data originate in a study of blood T cell repertoires in COVID-19. Overall study: The United States, Italy and Spain were the sources of the acute and convalescent COVID-19 samples. T cells, B-cell-depleted T cells, or PBMCs provided the cDNA or gDNA that served as material.

Sequencing was performed on peripheral blood. The V gene is TRBV6-5, the J gene TRBJ1-5; D is unclear. This clonotype originated in a woman between 65 and 79 years old with acute or convalescent COVID-19. The CDR3 bases are TGTGCCAGCAGTTACTCCGATTCGGGTCAGCCCCAGCATTTT. It translates to CASSYSDSGQPQHF.